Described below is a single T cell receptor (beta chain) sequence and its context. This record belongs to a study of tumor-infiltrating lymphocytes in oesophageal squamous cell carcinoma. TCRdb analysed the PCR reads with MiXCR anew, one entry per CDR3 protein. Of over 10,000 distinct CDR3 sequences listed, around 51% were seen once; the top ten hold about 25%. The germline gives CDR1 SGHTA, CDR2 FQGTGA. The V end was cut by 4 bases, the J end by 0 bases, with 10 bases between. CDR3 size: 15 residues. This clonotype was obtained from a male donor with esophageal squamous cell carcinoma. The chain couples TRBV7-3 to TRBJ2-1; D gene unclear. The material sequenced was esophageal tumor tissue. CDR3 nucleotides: TGTGCCAGCAGCTCGGCCCCGAGCTCCTACAATGAGCAGTTCTTC. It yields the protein CASSSAPSSYNEQFF.